This T cell receptor beta chain was captured in a study of T cell repertoires in cytomegalovirus infection (dated by TCRdb to about 2019). With regard to the full study: Alongside well-studied HLA-B-restricted epitopes, the peptide stimulations were aimed at recently identified HLA-C-restricted CMV epitopes, whose presentation resists viral immunomodulation. Because public TCR beta signatures pointed to carriage of CMV infection together with the matching HLA type, the HLA type of each donor mattered for the analysis. Overall study outcomes, separate from this receptor: The ex vivo response was dominated by HLA-C-restricted CMV-specific TCR beta clonotypes, and the single most frequent clonotype in two of eight donors was supplied by these HLA-C-restricted clonotypes. Carriers of CMV infection plus the relevant HLA type were discriminated by the cumulative frequency of public TCR beta family members in the study cohort and in an independent roughly 370-donor cohort.

The treatment or condition label of this sample denotes: in vitro stimulation with specific CMV peptide epitopes to enrich CMV-specific T cells. Instrument used: Illumina HiSeq 1500. The public reads were reanalyzed by TCRdb: fastp trimming at Q25, MiXCR alignment, in-frame beta chains only. Here each entry gathers all rows of one CDR3 protein and keeps the most common genes and DNA. The sample records roughly 280,000 distinct CDR3 sequences, roughly a fifth of which are singletons. Jointly, the top ten make up approximately 19% of the sample. V lost 7 bases and J lost 4 bases, and the count of bases not matched to a germline gene is 7. As encoded in the germline V gene, CDR1 is MGHDK while CDR2 is SYGVNS. The CDR3 covers 14 residues, taking in both the cysteine and the phenylalanine. Here the CDR3 DNA is all that survives: 42 bases in frame from base 1. Note on this clonotype: The antigen this receptor binds is unknown. No much larger clone exists at a distance of one base, and base qualities are not known.

This sequence uses TRBV25-1 and TRBJ2-1; TRBD1 agrees with 7 junctional bases. The receptor's source is a human donor in good health (CMV status not recorded). Some clones in this sample may be carry-over from other donors' samples. Sequenced here: cultured PBMCs, sampled from culture after CMV antigen stimulation. The CDR3: CASNPGQKYNEQFF. The DNA sequence follows: TGTGCCAGCAATCCGGGACAGAAGTACAATGAGCAGTTCTTC.